Listed below are T cell receptor beta chains from one sample, sequenced in a study of cytomegalovirus exposure and HLA in healthy donors. Method: immunoSEQ multiplex PCR; TCRdb's copy keeps in-frame clones and lacks some. The repertoire includes roughly 120,000 clones, approximately 82% of them detected once, and roughly 13% sits in the top ten. Source material: PBMCs. Receptors originate from a man between 25 and 39 years old in good health and CMV-seropositive. Each CDR3 is given with its conserved first and last residue. The order of the fields is D gene, V gene, J gene, clone size, CDR3 protein, CDR3 DNA. D genes are given only for firm matches. Rows may omit the clone size; those that give it use once, few, many or a size class.

>.|TRBV5-1|TRBJ2-2|.
CASSPTGAGELFF
TGCGCCAGCAGCCCCACTGGAGCCGGGGAGCTGTTTTTT
>.|TRBV28|TRBJ2-7|.
CASSRRGEQYF
TGTGCCAGCAGTCGCAGGGGCGAGCAGTACTTC
>.|TRBV7-9|TRBJ2-7|.
CASSLRQDYEQYF
TGTGCCAGCAGCTTACGACAGGACTACGAGCAGTACTTC
>TRBD1|TRBV19|TRBJ1-1|.
CASSMMTGWVNTEAFF
TGTGCCAGTAGTATGATGACAGGGTGGGTGAACACTGAAGCTTTCTTT
>.|TRBV5-1|TRBJ2-4|.
CASSTALGSKNIQYF
TGCGCCAGCAGTACGGCCCTGGGCAGCAAAAACATTCAGTACTTC
>.|TRBV12-5|TRBJ1-5|.
CASGLLRGNQPQHF
TGTGCTAGTGGTTTGTTAAGGGGAAACCAGCCCCAGCATTTT
>.|TRBV21-1|TRBJ2-7|.
CASSPRKGSELSYEQYF
TGTGCCAGCAGCCCTCGGAAGGGGTCAGAGCTTTCCTACGAGCAGTACTTC
>TRBD1|TRBV6-1|TRBJ2-7|.
CASSEFPTGEPSYEQYF
TGTGCCAGCAGTGAATTCCCTACAGGGGAGCCCTCCTACGAGCAGTACTTC
>TRBD2|TRBV4-1|TRBJ2-1|once
CASSQDADGRAEQFF
TGCGCCAGCAGCCAAGATGCAGACGGGAGGGCAGAGCAGTTCTTC
>.|TRBV13|TRBJ2-2|.
CASSQGPGLPNTGELFF
TGTGCCAGCAGCCAGGGCCCAGGCTTGCCGAACACCGGGGAGCTGTTTTTT
>.|TRBV7-8|TRBJ1-1|.
CASSLARTVEAFF
TGTGCCAGCAGCTTAGCACGGACAGTTGAAGCTTTCTTT
>TRBD2|TRBV7-2|TRBJ2-1|.
CASSSLAGETNEQFF
TGTGCCAGCAGCTCCCTAGCGGGGGAAACGAATGAGCAGTTCTTC
>.|TRBV21-1|TRBJ2-5|few
CASSPKRRAQYF
TGTGCCAGCAGCCCAAAGAGGCGGGCCCAGTACTTC
>.|TRBV30|TRBJ2-7|.
CAWSVNYYEQYF
TGTGCCTGGAGTGTCAATTACTACGAGCAGTACTTC
>.|TRBV11-2|TRBJ2-7|.
CASSLGGPGYEQYF
TGTGCCAGCAGCTTAGGAGGCCCTGGTTACGAGCAGTACTTC
>TRBD1|TRBV27|TRBJ2-7|.
CASSGPGQGVEQYF
TGTGCCAGCAGTGGGCCGGGACAGGGAGTCGAGCAGTACTTC
>TRBD1|TRBV10-3|TRBJ1-4|.
CAISGTGGLDEKLFF
TGTGCCATCAGTGGGACAGGGGGCTTGGATGAAAAACTGTTTTTT
>.|TRBV15|TRBJ2-3|.
CATKGGPFYTQYF
TGTGCCACCAAGGGGGGGCCCTTTTATACGCAGTATTTT
>.|TRBV5-4|TRBJ1-1|.
CASSPWTEMNTEAFF
TGTGCCAGCAGCCCATGGACAGAAATGAACACTGAAGCTTTCTTT
>TRBD1|TRBV18|TRBJ2-7|.
CASSHGQGGSTWGEQYF
TGTGCCAGCTCACACGGACAGGGAGGCAGTACATGGGGCGAGCAGTACTTC
>.|TRBV5-4|TRBJ2-4|.
CASSLGGTGNIQYF
TGTGCCAGCAGCTTGGGTGGTACAGGGAACATTCAGTACTTC
>.|TRBV2|TRBJ1-1|.
CASSFEEATEAFF
TGTGCCAGCAGCTTCGAAGAGGCCACTGAAGCTTTCTTT
>TRBD2|TRBV30|TRBJ2-3|.
CAWTRRSSGGRGQDTQYF
TGTGCCTGGACCCGGCGTTCTAGCGGGGGGCGGGGGCAAGATACGCAGTATTTT
>.|TRBV7-9|TRBJ1-4|.
CASSYSEKLFF
TGTGCCAGCAGCTACAGTGAAAAACTGTTTTTT
>TRBD2|TRBV9|TRBJ2-5|.
CASSISPQLAGGQETQYF
TGTGCCAGCAGCATAAGTCCCCAACTAGCGGGGGGCCAAGAGACCCAGTACTTC
>TRBD2|TRBV4-2|TRBJ2-5|.
CASSLLGGGARETQYF
TGTGCCAGCAGCCTACTCGGCGGGGGGGCCCGGGAGACCCAGTACTTC
>TRBD2|TRBV9|TRBJ2-1|.
CASSASGGYNEQFF
TGTGCCAGCAGCGCCAGCGGGGGCTACAATGAGCAGTTCTTC
>TRBD1|TRBV28|TRBJ1-2|few
CASSWTGGGYTF
TGTGCCAGCAGTTGGACAGGGGGTGGCTACACCTTC
>.|TRBV6-4|TRBJ2-2|.
CASSEDRAGTGELFF
TGTGCCAGCAGTGAAGACAGGGCGGGGACCGGGGAGCTGTTTTTT
>TRBD2|TRBV4-2|TRBJ2-3|.
CASSQDGSVAGGLDTQYF
TGTGCCAGCAGCCAAGACGGGAGCGTGGCGGGGGGTCTTGATACGCAGTATTTT
>TRBD1|TRBV2|TRBJ1-2|few
CATPGGDRGQGYTF
TGTGCCACCCCCGGGGGGGACAGGGGGCAAGGCTACACCTTC
>.|TRBV21-1|TRBJ1-6|once
CASSELKGSPLHF
TGTGCCAGCAGCGAACTAAAGGGGTCACCCCTCCACTTT
>.|TRBV6-6|TRBJ2-6|once
CASSYVLSGANVLTF
TGTGCCAGCAGTTACGTCCTCTCTGGGGCCAACGTCCTGACTTTC
>.|TRBV30|TRBJ2-1|.
CAWSPDRGQLAGGGYEQFF
TGTGCCTGGAGCCCTGACAGGGGGCAGCTAGCGGGGGGCGGTTATGAGCAGTTCTTC
>TRBD1|TRBV4-3|TRBJ2-3|.
CASSPRQGGADTQYF
TGCGCCAGCAGCCCCAGACAGGGTGGCGCAGATACGCAGTATTTT
>.|TRBV5-6|TRBJ1-5|.
CASTKGRAGNQPQHF
TGTGCCAGCACAAAGGGCAGGGCGGGCAATCAGCCCCAGCATTTT
>TRBD2|TRBV11-2|TRBJ2-7|.
CASSLEGLGGYYEQYF
TGTGCCAGCAGCTTAGAGGGACTAGGGGGATATTACGAGCAGTACTTC
>TRBD2|TRBV5-4|TRBJ2-1|.
CASSPPAGRSYNEQFF
TGTGCCAGCAGCCCTCCAGCGGGACGGTCCTACAATGAGCAGTTCTTC
>TRBD1|TRBV7-2|TRBJ2-4|.
CASSLVPRQGLAKNIQYF
TGTGCCAGCAGCTTAGTCCCCCGACAGGGATTAGCCAAAAACATTCAGTACTTC
>.|TRBV28|TRBJ2-7|.
CASARGSVLGEQYF
TGTGCCAGCGCGAGGGGGTCAGTCCTTGGCGAGCAGTACTTC
>.|TRBV11-2|TRBJ2-2|.
CASSPDSRTGELFF
TGTGCCAGCAGCCCGGACTCGCGCACCGGGGAGCTGTTTTTT
>.|TRBV2|TRBJ2-7|.
CASSEPRGPYEQYF
TGTGCTAGCAGTGAACCCCGCGGTCCCTACGAGCAGTACTTC
>TRBD2|TRBV2|TRBJ2-1|.
CASGGSGGVNEQFF
TGTGCCAGTGGGGGCAGCGGGGGGGTCAATGAGCAGTTCTTC
>.|TRBV7-9|TRBJ1-1|.
CASNRGTEAFF
TGTGCCAGCAACCGGGGCACTGAAGCTTTCTTT
>TRBD2|TRBV7-2|TRBJ2-1|few
CASSLEWVVAGYNEQFF
TGTGCCAGCAGCTTGGAGTGGGTGGTAGCGGGGTACAATGAGCAGTTCTTC
>TRBD2|TRBV11-2|TRBJ2-1|.
CASSSRLAGDAMSNEQFF
TGTGCCAGCAGCTCCCGACTAGCGGGGGACGCCATGTCCAATGAGCAGTTCTTC
>.|TRBV11-2|TRBJ1-2|once
CASSFLGQLTF
TGTGCCAGCAGCTTCCTAGGACAGCTTACCTTC
>.|TRBV2|TRBJ1-6|few
CASSERQGLDF
TGTGCCAGCAGTGAACGGCAGGGCCTCGACTTT
>.|TRBV5-4|TRBJ1-5|once
CAPGEPQHF
TGTGCTCCGGGGGAGCCCCAGCATTTT
>.|TRBV5-6|TRBJ1-1|.
CASSFWGGLEAFF
TGCGCCAGCAGCTTTTGGGGGGGACTTGAAGCTTTCTTT
>.|TRBV6-1|TRBJ1-1|few
CASSLPGFEAFF
TGTGCCAGCAGTCTACCGGGATTTGAAGCTTTCTTT
>TRBD1|TRBV11-3|TRBJ1-2|.
CASSLQGADYGYTF
TGTGCCAGCAGCTTGCAGGGGGCTGACTATGGCTACACCTTC
>TRBD2|TRBV28|TRBJ2-6|once
CAISSGGGFEANVLTF
TGTGCCATCTCCAGCGGGGGGGGGTTCGAGGCCAACGTCCTGACTTTC
>TRBD1|TRBV10-2|TRBJ2-5|.
CASSEETGKGGTQYF
TGCGCCAGCAGTGAGGAGACAGGGAAAGGAGGGACCCAGTACTTC
>.|TRBV30|TRBJ1-6|.
CAWSAPYGLTYNSPLHF
TGTGCCTGGAGTGCCCCGTATGGCTTAACCTATAATTCACCCCTCCACTTT
>.|TRBV6-5|TRBJ2-5|.
CASSKNYETQYF
TGTGCCAGCAGTAAGAACTACGAGACCCAGTACTTC
>TRBD1|TRBV6-5|TRBJ1-6|few
CASRGQLNSPLHF
TGTGCCAGCAGGGGACAGTTGAATTCACCCCTCCACTTT
>.|TRBV4-3|TRBJ2-3|.
CASSPAAGFGDTQYF
TGCGCCAGCAGCCCCGCCGCAGGCTTTGGGGATACGCAGTATTTT
>TRBD2|TRBV5-6|TRBJ2-5|.
CASSQRGSGGVGETQYF
TGTGCCAGCAGCCAGCGGGGTAGCGGGGGGGTCGGGGAGACCCAGTACTTC
>.|TRBV9|TRBJ1-6|.
CASSGQSLSYNSPLHF
TGTGCCAGCAGCGGACAGTCTCTCTCCTATAATTCACCCCTCCACTTT